A single sample is the source of the 16 T cell receptor beta chains below, sequenced in a study of blood T cell repertoires in COVID-19. Using immunoSEQ multiplex PCR, the repertoire was profiled, and TCRdb retains in-frame clones only, with some absent. The table records roughly 280,000 clones, roughly 86% of them present only once. Input material: peripheral blood. These receptor sequences come from a woman aged 55-69 years with COVID-19, enrolled during active disease.

The DNA for the CDR3 is TGTGCCAGCAGCGGGACAGGCTACTCTGGAAACACCATATATTTT. This encodes CASSGTGYSGNTIYF. The J gene is TRBJ1-3, the V gene TRBV9; 7 bases agree with TRBD1. V was clipped by 3 bases and J by 0 bases; unmatched bases: 3. CDR3 length: 15 amino acids. Per germline, CDR1 SGDLS and CDR2 YYNGEE.

The V call is TRBV28, the J call TRBJ1-6; TRBD1 is a possible D gene (6 bases). CDR1 MDHEN and CDR2 SYDVKM come from the germline V gene. The germline V and J ends were trimmed by 5 bases and 6 bases, with 14 bases remaining between them. The length of the CDR3 is 15 residues. CDR3 DNA: TGTGCCAGCAGTCCCAGGGGTGCGGGTAATTCACCCCTCCACTTT. This codes for CASSPRGAGNSPLHF.

This chain's CDR3 is CASSRGSSDEQYF. CDR3 nucleotide sequence: TGTGCCAGCAGTCGGGGGAGCTCGGACGAGCAGTACTTC. The V and J genes are TRBV6-5 and TRBJ2-7, with D maybe TRBD2 (6 bases). The CDR3 is made up of 13 amino acids. CDR1 MNHEY and CDR2 SVGAGI come from the germline V gene. The germline V and J ends were trimmed by 5 bases and 5 bases, with 13 bases remaining between them.

This chain links TRBV30 with TRBJ1-5; D uncertain. Trimming stripped 1 base from V and 7 bases from J, with 11 bases between. Germline CDR1 GTSNPN, CDR2 SVGIG (reference sequence). The CDR3 sequence is 13 residues long. For the CDR3, the DNA is TGTGCCTGGAGTGCTCAGTCCCGCCAGCCCCAGCATTTT. It encodes CAWSAQSRQPQHF.

The chain has TRBV5-1 and TRBJ2-3, with a weak D call TRBD1 (6 bases). CDR1 is SGHRS and CDR2 is YFSETQ in the germline V gene. This CDR3 contains 14 residues. Trimming stripped 0 bases from V and 3 bases from J, with 8 bases between. The CDR3 DNA sequence: TGCGCCAGCAGCTTGGGCAGGGGAACAGATACGCAGTATTTT. This translates into CASSLGRGTDTQYF.

This clone was recorded a few times. The chain carries TRBV27 and TRBJ1-3; D may be TRBD1 (6 bases). Trimming pared 3 bases from V and 0 bases from J, leaving 21 bases between. Looked up from germline, CDR1 is MNHEY and CDR2 is SMNVEV (reference sequence). This CDR3 is built from 19 residues. The CDR3 bases are TGTGCCAGCAGTTTGGAACCCCCTCAGACAGGCCTCTCTGGAAACACCATATATTTT. Its translation: CASSLEPPQTGLSGNTIYF.

The rearrangement uses TRBV9 and TRBJ2-3, with a tentative D call TRBD1 (6 bases). Trimming took off 3 bases at V and 9 bases at J, with 11 bases between the two ends. CDR3 length: 12 residues. Germline CDR1 is SGDLS and CDR2 is YYNGEE. CDR3 in amino acids: CASSAQQGTQYF. The CDR3 DNA reads TGTGCCAGCAGCGCCCAACAGGGCACGCAGTATTTT.

The chain couples TRBV7-9 to TRBJ1-1, with D perhaps TRBD1 (6 bases). V lost 5 bases, J lost 7 bases, and 17 bases lay in between. The V gene's germline CDR1 is SEHNR and CDR2 FQNEAQ (reference sequence). The CDR3 spans 14 residues. CDR3 DNA: TGTGCCAGCAGCCACAGACAGGCATTCTTTGAAGCTTTCTTT. This gives the protein CASSHRQAFFEAFF.

There are a few counts of this clone. The rearrangement links TRBV9 to TRBJ2-7, with D perhaps matching TRBD2 (6 bases). The CDR3 length is 15 residues. The germline gives CDR1 SGDLS, CDR2 YYNGEE. V was clipped by 0 bases and J by 3 bases, with 13 bases between them. The CDR3 loop reads CASSVEPLGSYEQYF. As DNA, the CDR3 is TGTGCCAGCAGCGTAGAACCCCTCGGGAGCTACGAGCAGTACTTC.

The chain employs TRBV27 and TRBJ1-2, with a tentative D call TRBD1 (6 bases). Per the germline V gene, CDR1 is MNHEY and CDR2 is SMNVEV (reference sequence). The CDR3 covers 16 residues. The V gene lost 2 bases and the J gene lost 8 bases, with 21 bases spanning the gap. As DNA, the CDR3 is TGTGCCAGCAGTTTAGTAGGCGTTAGGGGGATGTGGGGCTACACCTTC. This encodes CASSLVGVRGMWGYTF.

This chain uses TRBV6-6 with TRBJ1-2, with a tentative D call TRBD1 (6 bases). The CDR3 has 15 amino acids. V was trimmed by 1 base and J by 2 bases, leaving 11 bases between them. CDR1 MNHNY and CDR2 SVGAGI come from the germline V gene (reference sequence). The CDR3 protein is CASSYYTGKNYGYTF. In nucleotides, the CDR3 is TGTGCCAGCAGTTACTATACAGGGAAAAACTATGGCTACACCTTC.

The chain combines TRBV28 with TRBJ1-1, with D perhaps matching TRBD1 (5 bases). Germline V CDR1 and CDR2: MDHEN, SYDVKM. Trimming took 7 bases from V and 11 from J, leaving 23 bases between them. The length of the CDR3 is 14 residues. CDR3 nucleotides: TGTGCCAGCATGAGGACACCTTACTCGCCGGTCGCTTTCTTT. It specifies CASMRTPYSPVAFF.

The rearrangement links TRBV18 to TRBJ1-1; a weak D match, TRBD1 (6 bases). Germline V lookup: CDR1 KGHSH, CDR2 LQKENI. CDR3 length: 14 residues. Trimming pared 2 bases from V and 5 bases from J, leaving 12 bases between. CDR3 in DNA: TGTGCCAGCTCACCATCGACAGGTATAACTGAAGCTTTCTTT. This sequence encodes CASSPSTGITEAFF.

This clone has a single count. The CDR3 sequence: CASSKEGDCVWVEQYF. The DNA for the CDR3 is TGTGCCAGCAGCAAAGAAGGCGACTGCGTTTGGGTCGAGCAGTACTTC. The rearrangement joins TRBV21-1 to TRBJ2-7; whether TRBD2, the table's D call, matches the DNA was not checked. TRBV21-1 represents a pseudogene. This CDR3 is 16 amino acids long.

This sequence joins TRBV19 and TRBJ1-1; tentative D call: TRBD1 (6 bases). Germline V CDR1 and CDR2: LNHDA, SQIVND (reference sequence). The CDR3 sequence is 14 residues long. The V and J ends lost 6 bases and 1 base respectively, with 12 bases between them. CDR3 sequence (DNA): TGTGCCAGTAGAGCCGGGACACCGAACACTGAAGCTTTCTTT. It specifies CASRAGTPNTEAFF.

The V gene is TRBV6-2 or TRBV6-3, the J gene TRBJ1-1; a weak D match, TRBD1 (6 bases). The V and J ends lost 4 bases and 0 bases respectively, with 18 bases between them. This CDR3 comprises 17 residues. Germline V gives CDR1 MNHEY, CDR2 SVGEGT. The CDR3 nucleotides read TGTGCCAGCAGTTCCGAGTTTTTCGACAGGATGAACACTGAAGCTTTCTTT. Encoded protein: CASSSEFFDRMNTEAFF.